The 19 T cell receptor beta chains below were found in one sample sequenced in a study of siplizumab effects on memory and regulatory T cells. The repertoire was sequenced with immunoSEQ multiplex PCR; TCRdb's copy has only in-frame clones and lacks some. The table includes about 87,000 clones, roughly 87% detected once. The sequenced material came from Tregs sorted from blood. Receptors were obtained from a human donor in good health.

This chain connects TRBV28 to TRBJ1-5; D ambiguous. This CDR3 is 17 amino acids long. Germline V gene data show CDR1 as MDHEN and CDR2 as SYDVKM. V shed 5 bases and J shed 3 bases, with 20 bases lying between them. The CDR3 protein is CASSRIQAWGDNQPQHF. For the CDR3, the DNA is TGTGCCAGCAGTCGAATTCAGGCGTGGGGTGACAATCAGCCCCAGCATTTT.

The chain is built from TRBV29-1 and TRBJ1-3; a weak D match, TRBD1 (6 bases). The germline V and J ends were trimmed by 2 bases and 4 bases, with 21 bases remaining between them. This CDR3 comprises 17 residues. Looked up from germline, CDR1 is SQVTM and CDR2 is ANQGSEA. In nucleotides, the CDR3 is TGCAGCGTTGAACGTCTACTTTATGAGGACAGAGGAAACACCATATATTTT. Its translation is CSVERLLYEDRGNTIYF.

This clone has a handful of counts. This chain links TRBV18 with TRBJ1-1; D is perhaps TRBD1 (5 bases). Trimming took off 5 bases at V and 7 bases at J, with 8 bases between the two ends. CDR3 size: 11 residues. CDR1 is KGHSH and CDR2 is LQKENI in the germline V gene. CDR3 sequence (DNA): TGTGCCAGCTCAAAAGACAGTGAAGCTTTCTTT. It encodes CASSKDSEAFF.

The CDR3 DNA reads TGTGCCAGCTCACAGGGGGCAGAAGCTTTCTTT. Its translation: CASSQGAEAFF. The chain combines TRBV18 with TRBJ1-1; 7 bases align to TRBD1. Trimming took 4 bases from V and 8 from J; bases not matched to a gene: 1. This CDR3 has 11 amino acids. Per the germline V gene, CDR1 is KGHSH and CDR2 is LQKENI.

J is TRBJ2-7 and V is TRBV5-1; D tentatively reads TRBD1 or TRBD2 (6 bases each). Between the trimmed V and J ends, which lost 4 bases and 5 bases, there was a span of 13 bases. The CDR3 spans 13 residues. Germline CDR1 reads SGHRS; CDR2 reads YFSETQ. The CDR3 region is CASSGGTSHEQYF. In DNA, the CDR3 is TGCGCCAGCAGCGGGGGGACAAGCCACGAGCAGTACTTC.

The rearrangement uses TRBV7-3 and TRBJ1-1, with D unclear. Germline V gene sequence: CDR1 SGHTA, CDR2 FQGTGA. CDR3 length equals 11 residues. Between the trimmed V and J ends, which lost 8 bases and 8 bases, there was a span of 12 bases. CDR3 in amino acids: CASRHGEEAFF. The CDR3 DNA reads TGTGCCAGCCGCCACGGGGAGGAAGCTTTCTTT.

The chain employs TRBV5-6 and TRBJ1-6; tentative D call: TRBD1 (6 bases). Trimming left V 0 bases short and J 9 bases short, with 13 bases between. The CDR3 length is 15 residues. In germline, CDR1 is SGHDT, CDR2 YYEEEE. CDR3 sequence (DNA): TGTGCCAGCAGCTTGGAGAACAGGGCCTCTTCACCCCTCCACTTT. Translated: CASSLENRASSPLHF.

The rearrangement uses TRBV25-1 and TRBJ2-6; D unresolved. The length of the CDR3 is 17 residues. V dropped 1 base and J dropped 0 bases, with 10 bases sitting between them. Per germline, CDR1 MGHDK and CDR2 SYGVNS. CDR3: CASSESPTPSGANVLTF. DNA of the CDR3: TGTGCCAGCAGTGAATCCCCCACCCCCTCTGGGGCCAACGTCCTGACTTTC. Based on the CDR3 plus reference TRBV25-1 and TRBJ2-6, the full variable domain is EADIYQTPRYLVIGTGKKITLECSQTMGHDKMYWYQQDPGMELHLIHYSYGVNSTEKGDLSSESTVSRIRTEHFPLTLESARPSHTSQYLCASSESPTPSGANVLTFGAGSRLTVL.

A few counts support this clone. V and J are TRBV5-1 and TRBJ1-2; D unclear. Trimming pared 0 bases from V and 0 bases from J, leaving 15 bases between. This CDR3 region has 17 residues. Germline-derived CDR1 and CDR2 are SGHRS and YFSETQ. CDR3 bases: TGCGCCAGCAGCTTGGTTGGTTCAGCATACGCTAACTATGGCTACACCTTC. This translates into CASSLVGSAYANYGYTF.

The chain couples TRBV4-1 to TRBJ2-3, with TRBD2 matching 8 bases. Germline trimming cut 4 bases from V and 2 bases from J; bases unmatched to any gene: 11. The germline CDR1 and CDR2 sequences are MGHRA and YSYEKL. This CDR3 spans 17 amino acids. The CDR3 bases are TGCGCCAGCAGCCTGATAACACGCGGGGGGTTCACAGATACGCAGTATTTT. Translation: CASSLITRGGFTDTQYF.

The J gene is TRBJ1-1, the V gene TRBV4-1; no clear D gene. Germline assignment: CDR1 MGHRA and CDR2 YSYEKL. V was trimmed by 1 base and J by 1 base, leaving 7 bases between them. The CDR3 runs to 14 residues. CDR3 bases: TGCGCCAGCAGCCAAGGTATAGCGAACACTGAAGCTTTCTTT. Its translation: CASSQGIANTEAFF.

This rearrangement joins TRBV11-3 to TRBJ1-1; D might be TRBD1 (5 bases). The germline V gene encodes CDR1 SGHNT and CDR2 YENEEA. V was shortened by 3 bases and J by 5 bases, with 10 bases between the two germline ends. This CDR3 spans 13 amino acids. CDR3 sequence reads: CASSFGQGTEAFF. Here the CDR3 DNA reads TGTGCCAGCAGCTTCGGCCAGGGAACTGAAGCTTTCTTT.

The rearrangement links TRBV9 to TRBJ1-3, with a possible D match to TRBD1 (5 bases). The CDR3 length is 17 residues. CDR1 and CDR2 from the germline V gene are SGDLS and YYNGEE. Trimming removed 0 bases from V and 0 bases from J, with 13 bases in between. The CDR3 DNA is TGTGCCAGCAGCGTAGAGATTAAGGGGACCTCTGGAAACACCATATATTTT. Encoded protein: CASSVEIKGTSGNTIYF. The complete variable domain, with remaining parts taken from reference TRBV9 and TRBJ1-3, reads DSGVTQTPKHLITATGQRVTLRCSPRSGDLSVYWYQQSLDQGLQFLIQYYNGEERAKGNILERFSAQQFPDLHSELNLSSLELGDSALYFCASSVEIKGTSGNTIYFGEGSWLTVV.

In its sample, this clone was seen once. V gene TRBV2 combines with J gene TRBJ2-1, with TRBD2 identical over 11 bases. CDR1 is SNHLY, CDR2 FYNNEI, per germline. J lost 14 bases, V lost 6 bases, and 9 bases had no gene match. The CDR3 consists of 13 residues. The CDR3, as DNA: TGTGCCAGCAGGACTAGCGGGGAAGGTTGGGAGTTCTTC. Translating it yields CASRTSGEGWEFF.

This chain connects TRBV5-1 to TRBJ2-2; D is tentatively TRBD1 or TRBD2 (5 bases each). This CDR3 has 16 residues. Germline assignment: CDR1 SGHRS and CDR2 YFSETQ. V was pared by 0 bases and J by 0 bases, with 9 bases between. CDR3 DNA: TGCGCCAGCAGCTTGGAGGGGAGCACGAACACCGGGGAGCTGTTTTTT. Amino acid sequence: CASSLEGSTNTGELFF.

The CDR3 sequence is CASSMRYNEQFF. The CDR3 DNA follows: TGTGCCAGTAGTATGCGGTACAATGAGCAGTTCTTC. The chain recombines TRBV19 with TRBJ2-1, with D unresolved. Germline values: CDR1 LNHDA, CDR2 SQIVND (reference sequence). This CDR3 is 12 amino acids long. V gave up 3 bases and J gave up 4 bases, with 4 bases separating them.

The gene calls are TRBV7-6 and TRBJ1-1, with D maybe TRBD1 (5 bases). CDR3 length: 16 residues. Trimming shortened V by 6 bases and J by 1 base, and 18 bases separated the two germline ends. Germline CDR1 is SGHVS and CDR2 is FNYEAQ. For the CDR3, the DNA is TGTGCCAGCAGTCACACCATCGGGAGGGGGAACACTGAAGCTTTCTTT. Protein product: CASSHTIGRGNTEAFF.

V and J are TRBV15 and TRBJ1-5; D possibly corresponds to TRBD1 (6 bases). Trimming stripped 1 base from V and 2 bases from J, with 12 bases between. Germline-derived CDR1 and CDR2 are LNHNV and YYDKDF (reference sequence). The CDR3 spans 16 residues. The CDR3 here is CATSRVGRGGNQPQHF. CDR3 bases: TGTGCCACCAGCAGAGTAGGCAGGGGAGGCAATCAGCCCCAGCATTTT. Complete variable domain (other parts from reference TRBV15 and TRBJ1-5): DAMVIQNPRYQVTQFGKPVTLSCSQTLNHNVMYWYQQKSSQAPKLLFHYYDKDFNNEADTPDNFQSRRPNTSFCFLDIRSPGLGDTAMYLCATSRVGRGGNQPQHFGDGTRLSIL.

V gene TRBV4-1 combines with J gene TRBJ2-5; TRBD1 agrees at 8 bases. The ends lost 0 bases at V and 5 bases at J; junction bases unmatched: 11. Germline CDR1 MGHRA, CDR2 YSYEKL. The CDR3 consists of 17 residues. The CDR3 is CASSQDRGKDRGETQYF. The CDR3 DNA is TGCGCCAGCAGCCAAGATCGAGGGAAAGACAGGGGTGAGACCCAGTACTTC.